This T cell receptor (beta chain) was sequenced during a study of tumor-infiltrating lymphocytes in primary liver carcinoma (TCRdb year 2017). With respect to the entire study: Of the five patients (three men and two women, aged 30 to 69 years), four had hepatocellular carcinoma and one had combined HCC and intrahepatic cholangiocarcinoma. Roughly 3.5 to 7.5 million productive TCRbeta reads were obtained per sample, and no significant difference in read depth was found between tissue types. The roughly 24 tumor region samples were profiled with Agilent mRNA microarrays so that TCRbeta repertoire diversity could be related to the local molecular phenotype. A total of 35 or so specimens from 5 patients went through TCRbeta repertoire sequencing, namely 25 tumor regions, 5 adjacent noncancerous liver tissues and 5 peripheral blood samples. Tumors of the five patients were stage T1-T3 N0M0 with maximum diameters of roughly 4.2 to 10 cm. High reproducibility was observed for the technical replicate repertoires, with mean shared-clone rates approximately 0.9 and correlation coefficients above 0.95. Across five regions of each liver tumor, along with adjacent normal tissue and blood, the study brought together TCRbeta repertoire sequencing, expression microarrays and whole-exome sequencing. Overall study results and their limits: Compared with blood, tumors had a significantly larger share of the repertoire taken up by the top 250 clones (p = 0.039). Repertoire overlap was found to be higher between tumor regions (mean around 36%) than between tumor-adjacent (roughly 17%) or tumor-blood (14%) pairs, consistent with antigen-driven expansion. With just four to six patients in the study, the authors point out that the findings should be validated in a larger study. Since the samples were bulk and unsorted, there was no way to compare CD4+ and CD8+ T cell repertoires. Just about 8-25% of top clones turned up in all five regions of a tumor, which suggests spatial heterogeneity among tumor-infiltrating T cells. Because sequencing covered only the TCR beta chain and unpaired alpha chains were not captured, true repertoire diversity is likely underestimated.

For this clonotype: Its antigen is still unknown. The CDR3 ends on some other residue instead of the conserved phenylalanine or tryptophan, so this is likely a read error. Because the CDR3's place on the DNA is in doubt, the DNA is left out and the CDR3 is given as listed by TCRdb.

Using a constant-region primer and ProtoScript II reverse transcriptase, TCRbeta-specific cDNA was reverse-transcribed from 500 ng total RNA. TCRbeta libraries were built with three nested multiplex PCR rounds, a slightly modified ARM-PCR procedure. Each of the first two PCR rounds ran for around 9 cycles and used multiplex TRBV1-TRBV30 forward primers together with a Cbeta reverse primer. Sample barcodes and Illumina adapters were added in a final 25-cycle PCR with Deep VentR polymerase. Before sequencing, amplicons between 200 and 500 bp were purified from gel using a QIAquick gel extraction kit. An Illumina HiSeq 2500 was used to sequence the TCRbeta amplicons, generating 250-bp paired-end reads. Under the source paper's analysis protocol: Reads were quality-trimmed with Trimmomatic v0.33, and paired reads were merged with FLASH v1.2.11 to recover full CDR3 sequences. V, D and J germline segments were assigned to the rearranged TCRbeta sequences by MiGEC v1.2.1b. Clonotype statistics, along with Shannon-Wiener diversity indices, were calculated using VDJtools v1.0.0. To cut down on sampling bias, every analysis after diversity analysis relied on just the 250 most abundant clonotypes from each sample. TCRdb applied fastp at Q25 and MiXCR to the public reads, then kept only in-frame beta chains. Every CDR3 protein is listed once, alongside the most common genes and DNA of its rows. What appears here as the V and J calls and clone size reflects TCRdb's work, not the paper's. The sample data list 80,000 or so distinct CDR3 sequences, and 71% of these were observed just once. Roughly an eighth of the sample goes to the ten largest clones.

Total RNA and DNA were co-extracted without cell sorting from roughly 20-30 mg of bulk tissue using the AllPrep DNA/RNA mini kit. Between late 2015 and early 2016, about five patients in China with histopathologically diagnosed primary liver carcinoma had their tumors surgically resected. Patients had chronic HBV infection and were treatment-naive at sampling. Five spatially separated regions were sampled per tumor: superior, inferior, left-lateral and right-lateral poles, plus the tumor centre. Histology showed that every tumor sample contained more than 85% viable tumor cells. Fresh tumor and adjacent tissue pieces were bisected, with one half stored in RNAlater at -80 degrees C and the other half sent for histology. The CDR3 totals 11 residues, both ends included. Based on the germline V gene, the CDR1 and CDR2 sequences are SQVTM and ANQGSEA.

Recombination joined TRBV29-1 with TRBJ2-3; the tabulated D call, TRBD1, remains unverified against the DNA. Sequenced material: liver tumor tissue from sampling region 4. Read against the paper, the sample's cell subset or site label means: tumor region T4, right-lateral pole. This TCR derives from a woman aged 60-75 years with primary liver carcinoma and hepatitis B virus infection. The CDR3 has the sequence CSVADREIVYY.